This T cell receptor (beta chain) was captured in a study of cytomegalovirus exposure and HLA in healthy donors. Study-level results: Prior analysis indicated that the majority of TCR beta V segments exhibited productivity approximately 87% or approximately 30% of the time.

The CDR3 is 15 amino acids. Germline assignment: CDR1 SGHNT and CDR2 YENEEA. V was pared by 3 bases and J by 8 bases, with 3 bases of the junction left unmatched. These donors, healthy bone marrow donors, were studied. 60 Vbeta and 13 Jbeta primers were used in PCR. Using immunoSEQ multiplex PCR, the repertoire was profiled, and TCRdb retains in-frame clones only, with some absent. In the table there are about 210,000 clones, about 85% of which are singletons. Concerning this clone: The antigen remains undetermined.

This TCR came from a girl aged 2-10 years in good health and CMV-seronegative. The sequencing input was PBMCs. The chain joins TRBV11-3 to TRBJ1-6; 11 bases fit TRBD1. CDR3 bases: TGTGCCAGCAGCTTGGACAGGGGGCCCCATTCACCCCTCCACTTT. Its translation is CASSLDRGPHSPLHF.